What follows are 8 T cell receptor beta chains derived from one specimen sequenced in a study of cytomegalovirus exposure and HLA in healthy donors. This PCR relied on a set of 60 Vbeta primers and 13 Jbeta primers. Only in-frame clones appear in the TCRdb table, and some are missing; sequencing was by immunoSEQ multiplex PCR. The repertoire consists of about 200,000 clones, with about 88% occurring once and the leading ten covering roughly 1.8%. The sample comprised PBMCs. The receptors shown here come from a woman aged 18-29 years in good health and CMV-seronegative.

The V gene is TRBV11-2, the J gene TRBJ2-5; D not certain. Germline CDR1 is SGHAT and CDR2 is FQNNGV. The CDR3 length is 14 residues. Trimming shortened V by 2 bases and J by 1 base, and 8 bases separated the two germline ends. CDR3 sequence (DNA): TGTGCCAGCAGCTTATATGGCCTCCAAGAGACCCAGTACTTC. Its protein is CASSLYGLQETQYF.

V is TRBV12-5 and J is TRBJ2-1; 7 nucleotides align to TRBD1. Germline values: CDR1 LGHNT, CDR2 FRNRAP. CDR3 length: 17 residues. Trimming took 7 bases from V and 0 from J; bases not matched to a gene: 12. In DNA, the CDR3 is TGTGCTAGTGACGCCATGGACAGGACGAGCTCCTACAATGAGCAGTTCTTC. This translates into CASDAMDRTSSYNEQFF.

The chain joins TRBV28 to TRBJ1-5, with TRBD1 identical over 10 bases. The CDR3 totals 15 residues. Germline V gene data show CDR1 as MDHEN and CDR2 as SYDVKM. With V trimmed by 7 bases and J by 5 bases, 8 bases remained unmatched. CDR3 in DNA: TGTGCCAGCACCCAAGACAGGGGGCCTTATCAGCCCCAGCATTTT. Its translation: CASTQDRGPYQPQHF.

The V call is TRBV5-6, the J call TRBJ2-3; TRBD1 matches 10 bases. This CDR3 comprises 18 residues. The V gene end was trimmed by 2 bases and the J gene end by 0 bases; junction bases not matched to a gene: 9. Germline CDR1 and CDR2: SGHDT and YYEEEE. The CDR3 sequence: CASSLTAGTGASTDTQYF. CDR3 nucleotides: TGTGCCAGCAGCTTAACGGCCGGGACAGGGGCTAGCACAGATACGCAGTATTTT.

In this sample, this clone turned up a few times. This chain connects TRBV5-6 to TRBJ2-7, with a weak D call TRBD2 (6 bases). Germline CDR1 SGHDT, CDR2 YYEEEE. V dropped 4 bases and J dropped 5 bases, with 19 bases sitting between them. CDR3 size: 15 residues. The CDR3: CASSPGGQGVDEQYF. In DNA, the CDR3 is TGTGCCAGCAGCCCCGGGGGTCAGGGAGTGGACGAGCAGTACTTC.

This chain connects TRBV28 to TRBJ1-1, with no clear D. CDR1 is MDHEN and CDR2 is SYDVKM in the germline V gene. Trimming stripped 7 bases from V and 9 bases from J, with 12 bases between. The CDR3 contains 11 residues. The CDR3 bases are TGTGCCAGCACCTCCGGAGGGCAAGCTTTCTTT. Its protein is CASTSGGQAFF.

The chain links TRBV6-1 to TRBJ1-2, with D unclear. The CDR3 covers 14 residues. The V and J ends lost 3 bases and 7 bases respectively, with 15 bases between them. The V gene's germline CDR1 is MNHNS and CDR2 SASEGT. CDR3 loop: CASSDDPVRRGYTF. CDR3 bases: TGTGCCAGCAGTGATGACCCCGTCAGGCGTGGCTACACCTTC.

The CDR3 nucleotides read TGTGCCAGTAGTATGTCGGGGATAGGCACTGAAGCTTTCTTT. Amino acids: CASSMSGIGTEAFF. V usage is TRBV19 and J usage is TRBJ1-1; no definite D call. From germline, CDR1 is LNHDA and CDR2 SQIVND (reference sequence). The V end was cut by 3 bases, the J end by 4 bases, with 12 bases between. This CDR3 has 14 residues.